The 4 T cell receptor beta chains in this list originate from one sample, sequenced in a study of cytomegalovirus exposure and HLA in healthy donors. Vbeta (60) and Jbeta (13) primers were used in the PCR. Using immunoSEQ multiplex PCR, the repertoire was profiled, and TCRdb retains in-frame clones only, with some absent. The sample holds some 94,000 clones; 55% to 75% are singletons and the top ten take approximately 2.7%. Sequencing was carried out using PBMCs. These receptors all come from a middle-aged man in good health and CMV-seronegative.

CDR3 amino acids: CASSQVAGVLTDTQYF. The DNA of the CDR3 is TGCGCCAGCAGCCAAGTAGCGGGAGTCCTCACAGATACGCAGTATTTT. The chain couples TRBV4-1 to TRBJ2-3; 9 bases line up with TRBD2. CDR3 size: 16 residues. With V trimmed by 1 base and J by 2 bases, 4 bases remained unmatched. The germline gives CDR1 MGHRA, CDR2 YSYEKL.

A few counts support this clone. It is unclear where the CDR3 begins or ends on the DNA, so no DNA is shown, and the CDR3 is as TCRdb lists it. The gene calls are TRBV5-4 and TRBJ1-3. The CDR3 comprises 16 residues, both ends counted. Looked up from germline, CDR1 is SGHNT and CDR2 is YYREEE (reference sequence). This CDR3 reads CASSFGPGGSGNTIYF.

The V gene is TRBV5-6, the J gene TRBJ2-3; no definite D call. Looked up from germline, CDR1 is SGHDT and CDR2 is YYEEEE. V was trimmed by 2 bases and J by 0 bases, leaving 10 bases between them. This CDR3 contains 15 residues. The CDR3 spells CASSFTRVSTDTQYF. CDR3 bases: TGTGCCAGCAGCTTTACTCGGGTTAGCACAGATACGCAGTATTTT. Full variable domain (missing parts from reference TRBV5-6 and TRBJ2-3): DAGVTQSPTHLIKTRGQQVTLRCSPKSGHDTVSWYQQALGQGPQFIFQYYEEEERQRGNFPDRFSGHQFPNYSSELNVNALLLGDSALYLCASSFTRVSTDTQYFGPGTRLTVL.

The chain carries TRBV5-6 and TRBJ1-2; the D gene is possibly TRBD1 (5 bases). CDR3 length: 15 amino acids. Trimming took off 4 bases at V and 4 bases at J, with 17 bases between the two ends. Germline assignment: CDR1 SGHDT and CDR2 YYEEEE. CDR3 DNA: TGTGCCAGCAGCGATACCCCAGCGGGGCGCTATGGCTACACCTTC. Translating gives CASSDTPAGRYGYTF.